Below, 13 T cell receptor beta chains from the same sample are listed, as sequenced in a study of cytomegalovirus exposure and HLA in healthy donors. Amplification used 60 Vbeta primers and 13 Jbeta primers. Sequenced by immunoSEQ multiplex PCR; TCRdb stores in-frame clones only, minus some. Here the sample spans about 150,000 clones, roughly 63% being singletons. Sequencing used PBMCs. Receptor source: an older woman in good health and CMV-seropositive.

This sequence joins TRBV7-3 and TRBJ2-6; tentative D call: TRBD2 (6 bases). This CDR3 is built from 15 residues. Germline CDR1 is SGHTA and CDR2 is FQGTGA. V was clipped by 1 base and J by 2 bases, with 6 bases between them. CDR3 loop: CASSLRGAGANVLTF. The CDR3 nucleotides are TGTGCCAGCAGCTTAAGGGGGGCTGGGGCCAACGTCCTGACTTTC. The full variable domain, with the rest looked up from reference TRBV7-3 and TRBJ2-6, is GAGVSQTPSNKVTEKGKYVELRCDPISGHTALYWYRQSLGQGPEFLIYFQGTGAADDSGLPNDRFFAVRPEGSVSTLKIQRTERGDSAVYLCASSLRGAGANVLTFGAGSRLTVL.

The chain uses TRBV5-6 and TRBJ2-7; TRBD1 matches at 9 bases. The CDR3 covers 15 residues. Germline-derived CDR1 and CDR2 are SGHDT and YYEEEE. V shed 2 bases, J shed 3 bases, and the junction held 6 bases outside the gene matches. For the CDR3, the DNA is TGTGCCAGCAGCTTACCGGGACAGGGTGGCTACGAGCAGTACTTC. It yields the protein CASSLPGQGGYEQYF.

The chain couples TRBV9 to TRBJ1-2; D possibly corresponds to TRBD1 (6 bases). This CDR3 contains 17 residues. Germline CDR1 and CDR2: SGDLS and YYNGEE. V was clipped by 0 bases and J by 4 bases, with 19 bases between them. CDR3 sequence: CASSVGARTASSYGYTF. DNA for the CDR3: TGTGCCAGCAGCGTAGGTGCTCGGACAGCTTCTAGCTATGGCTACACCTTC.

This clone was counted a few times. The V call is TRBV5-6, the J call TRBJ1-2; no firm D call. The germline V gene has CDR1 SGHDT and CDR2 YYEEEE. The CDR3 is 12 residues long. V was pared by 3 bases and J by 4 bases, with 7 bases between. The CDR3 reads CASSSGSYGYTF. The CDR3 coding sequence is TGTGCCAGCAGCTCGGGAAGCTATGGCTACACCTTC.

The chain recombines TRBV6-6 with TRBJ2-7, with a possible D match to TRBD1 (6 bases). The CDR3 covers 12 residues. Germline loops: CDR1 MNHNY, CDR2 SVGAGI (reference sequence). Trimming removed 6 bases from V and 4 bases from J, with 10 bases in between. In nucleotides, the CDR3 is TGTGCCAGCAGAACACAGGGTTACGAGCAGTACTTC. Encoded protein: CASRTQGYEQYF.

V gene TRBV29-1 combines with J gene TRBJ1-2, with D possibly TRBD1 on 6 matching bases. The CDR3 runs 11 residues. Trimming took 3 bases from V and 10 from J, leaving 12 bases between them. Germline values: CDR1 SQVTM, CDR2 ANQGSEA. CDR3 nucleotide sequence: TGCAGCGTTGACAGGGGAGGGGACTACACCTTC. This sequence encodes CSVDRGGDYTF.

Comment on this clone: Other DNA sequences from this sample encode an identical CDR3 as well. This chain uses TRBV6-5 with TRBJ2-7; 9 bases are shared with TRBD2. There are 15 residues in the CDR3. CDR1 is MNHEY and CDR2 is SVGAGI in the germline V gene. The junction had 8 bases not matched to a gene; V was cut back by 6 bases and J by 2 bases. CDR3 protein: CASRPGTSRTYEQYF. The DNA of the CDR3 is TGTGCCAGCAGACCGGGGACTAGCCGTACCTACGAGCAGTACTTC.

The V call is TRBV5-1, the J call TRBJ2-3; D is unclear. This CDR3 contains 12 residues. CDR1 is SGHRS, CDR2 YFSETQ, per germline. Trimming pared 4 bases from V and 2 bases from J, leaving 5 bases between. The CDR3 coding sequence is TGCGCCAGCAGCCCAAACACAGATACGCAGTATTTT. Its protein product is CASSPNTDTQYF.

A few counts support this clone. The germline gene is not matched at one end of the junction; a read error may be the cause. The chain is built from TRBV11-2 and TRBJ2-7; 7 bases agree with TRBD1. CDR3 length equals 14 residues. Germline V gene data show CDR1 as SGHAT and CDR2 as FQNNGV. CDR3 sequence (DNA): TGTGCCACCAGCCGGGACAGAGGGAACTACGAGCAGTACTTC. The encoded protein is CATSRDRGNYEQYF.

The rearrangement links TRBV4-1 to TRBJ2-5, with D possibly matching TRBD2 (6 bases). CDR3 length: 14 residues. Germline V gives CDR1 MGHRA, CDR2 YSYEKL. V was cut by 1 base and J by 4 bases, with 10 bases left in between. The CDR3 bases are TGCGCCAGCAGCCAAGGGGACTCTCTAGAGACCCAGTACTTC. The encoded protein is CASSQGDSLETQYF.

On this clone: The same CDR3 is also encoded by other DNA sequences in this sample. This rearrangement joins TRBV18 to TRBJ1-1; no clear D gene. The CDR3 sequence is 14 residues long. Per the germline V gene, CDR1 is KGHSH and CDR2 is LQKENI. Trimming removed 2 bases from V and 1 base from J, with 8 bases in between. In nucleotides, the CDR3 is TGTGCCAGCTCACCAAGCGGAACGAACACTGAAGCTTTCTTT. Translating gives CASSPSGTNTEAFF.

This clone occurred a few times. This chain joins TRBV5-4 and TRBJ2-3; 8 bases are a match to TRBD2. This CDR3 has 14 amino acids. Looked up from germline, CDR1 is SGHNT and CDR2 is YYREEE (reference sequence). The ends lost 5 bases at V and 4 bases at J; junction bases unmatched: 6. The CDR3 protein is CASRAGENPDTQYF. CDR3 DNA: TGTGCCAGCAGAGCGGGAGAGAACCCAGATACGCAGTATTTT.

This clone was counted between two and nine times. Distinct nucleotide sequences in the sample also encode this CDR3. The chain has TRBV30 and TRBJ2-2, with TRBD2 matching 8 bases. The CDR3 has 20 residues. Looked up from germline, CDR1 is GTSNPN and CDR2 is SVGIG (reference sequence). The V and J ends lost 0 bases and 7 bases, in that order; junction bases with no gene match: 22. The CDR3 here is CAWSVQLGSGSSFHRGELFF. CDR3 coding DNA: TGTGCCTGGAGTGTACAACTGGGAAGCGGGAGCTCATTCCACCGCGGGGAGCTGTTTTTT.